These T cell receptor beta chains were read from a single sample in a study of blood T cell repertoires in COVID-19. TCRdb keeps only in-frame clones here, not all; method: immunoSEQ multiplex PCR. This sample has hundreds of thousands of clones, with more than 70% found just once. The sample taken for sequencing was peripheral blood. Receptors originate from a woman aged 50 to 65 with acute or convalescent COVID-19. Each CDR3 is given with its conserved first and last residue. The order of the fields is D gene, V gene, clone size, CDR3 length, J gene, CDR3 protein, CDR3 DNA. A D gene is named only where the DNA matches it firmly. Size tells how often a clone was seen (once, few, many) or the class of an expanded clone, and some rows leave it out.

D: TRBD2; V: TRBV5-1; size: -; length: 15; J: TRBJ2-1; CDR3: CASSLALAGGNEQFF; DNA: TGCGCCAGCAGCTTGGCTCTAGCGGGAGGCAATGAGCAGTTCTTC
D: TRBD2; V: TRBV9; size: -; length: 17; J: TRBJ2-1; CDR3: CASSPLLAGYSVDEQFF; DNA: TGTGCCAGCAGCCCGCTGCTAGCGGGGTACTCCGTCGATGAGCAGTTCTTC
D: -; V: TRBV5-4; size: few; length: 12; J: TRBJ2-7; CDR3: CASSSGRYEQYF; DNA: TGTGCCAGCAGCTCCGGGAGATACGAGCAGTACTTC
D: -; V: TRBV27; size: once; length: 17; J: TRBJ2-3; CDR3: CASNPFAIVTSTDTQYF; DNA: TGTGCCAGCAACCCATTTGCTATCGTTACTAGCACAGATACGCAGTATTTT
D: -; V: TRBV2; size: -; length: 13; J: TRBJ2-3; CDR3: CASSGGFTDTQYF; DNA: TGTGCCAGCAGCGGCGGATTCACAGATACGCAGTATTTT
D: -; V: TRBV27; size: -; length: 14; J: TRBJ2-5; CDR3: CASSSPGFPETQYF; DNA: TGTGCCAGCAGTTCCCCAGGGTTCCCAGAGACCCAGTACTTC
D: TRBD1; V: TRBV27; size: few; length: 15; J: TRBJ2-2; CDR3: CASSLRTGWTGELFF; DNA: TGTGCCAGCAGCTTGCGGACAGGGTGGACCGGGGAGCTGTTTTTT
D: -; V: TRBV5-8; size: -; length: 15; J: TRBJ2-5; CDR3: CASTAILSLRGTQYF; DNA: TGTGCCAGCACTGCAATACTTTCCCTGCGAGGGACCCAGTACTTC
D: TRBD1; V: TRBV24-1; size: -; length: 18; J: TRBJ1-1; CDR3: CATSDFQGTGTDFAEAFF; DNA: TGTGCCACCAGTGATTTTCAAGGGACAGGGACTGATTTCGCTGAAGCTTTCTTT
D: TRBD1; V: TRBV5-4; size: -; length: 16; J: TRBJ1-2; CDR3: CASKLSRQGRGYGYTF; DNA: TGTGCCAGCAAATTATCGAGACAGGGTAGGGGCTATGGCTACACCTTC
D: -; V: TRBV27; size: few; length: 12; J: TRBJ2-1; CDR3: CASSFPGLEQFF; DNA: TGTGCCAGCAGTTTCCCCGGACTTGAGCAGTTCTTC
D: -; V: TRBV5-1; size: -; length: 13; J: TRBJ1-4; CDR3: CASSTARGEKLFF; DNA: TGCGCCAGCAGCACGGCCAGAGGTGAAAAACTGTTTTTT
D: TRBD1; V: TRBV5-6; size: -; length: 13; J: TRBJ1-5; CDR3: CASSYGTGESQHF; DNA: TGTGCCAGCAGCTATGGGACAGGGGAGTCCCAGCATTTT
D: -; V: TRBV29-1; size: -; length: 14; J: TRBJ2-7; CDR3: CSAESSGSPYEQYF; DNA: TGCAGCGCGGAAAGTAGCGGCTCCCCCTACGAGCAGTACTTC
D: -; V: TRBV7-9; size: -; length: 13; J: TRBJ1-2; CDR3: CASSLIENSGYTF; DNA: TGTGCCAGCAGCTTAATCGAGAATAGTGGCTACACCTTC
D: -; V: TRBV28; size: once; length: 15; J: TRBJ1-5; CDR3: CASSPPRTEYQPQHF; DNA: TGTGCCAGCAGTCCGCCCAGGACAGAATATCAGCCCCAGCATTTT
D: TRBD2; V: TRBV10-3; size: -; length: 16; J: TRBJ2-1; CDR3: CAIRGTSGRGTNEQFF; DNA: TGTGCCATCAGAGGGACTAGCGGGAGAGGGACAAATGAGCAGTTCTTC
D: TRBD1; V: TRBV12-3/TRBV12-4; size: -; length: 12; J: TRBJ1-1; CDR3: CASRNRQGVTFF; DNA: TGTGCCAGTAGGAACCGACAGGGAGTAACTTTCTTT
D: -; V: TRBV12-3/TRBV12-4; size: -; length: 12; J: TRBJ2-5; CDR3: CASSLGEETQYF; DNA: TGTGCCAGCAGTTTAGGGGAGGAGACCCAGTACTTC
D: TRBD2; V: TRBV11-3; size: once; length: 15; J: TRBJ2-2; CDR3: CASSLEGGPHGELFF; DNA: TGTGCCAGCAGCCTAGAGGGAGGGCCCCACGGGGAGCTGTTTTTT
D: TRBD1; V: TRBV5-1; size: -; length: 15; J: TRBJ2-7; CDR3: CASSVVSGAGTEIYF; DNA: TGCGCCAGCAGCGTAGTTTCGGGTGCCGGGACAGAGATATACTTC
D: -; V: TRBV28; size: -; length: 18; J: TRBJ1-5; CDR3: CASSLRQRLFYSNQPQHF; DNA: TGTGCCAGCAGTTTAAGACAGAGACTGTTTTATAGCAATCAGCCCCAGCATTTT
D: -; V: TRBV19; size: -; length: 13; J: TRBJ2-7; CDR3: CASAQGPHYEQYF; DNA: TGTGCCAGCGCCCAGGGGCCTCACTACGAGCAGTACTTC
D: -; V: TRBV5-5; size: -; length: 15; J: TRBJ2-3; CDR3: CASSFSHSEADTQYF; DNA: TGTGCCAGCAGCTTCTCCCACTCTGAGGCAGATACGCAGTATTTT
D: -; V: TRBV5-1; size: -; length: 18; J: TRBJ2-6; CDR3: CASSPSVGLGSGANVLTF; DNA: TGCGCCAGCAGCCCTTCGGTAGGTCTAGGTTCTGGGGCCAACGTCCTGACTTTC
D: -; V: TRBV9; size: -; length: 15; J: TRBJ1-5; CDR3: CASSEEGRGNQPQHF; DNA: TGTGCCAGCAGCGAGGAGGGGCGAGGAAATCAGCCCCAGCATTTT
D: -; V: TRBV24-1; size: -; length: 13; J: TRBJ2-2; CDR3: CATSGLNTGELFF; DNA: TGTGCCACCAGCGGGTTGAACACCGGGGAGCTGTTTTTT
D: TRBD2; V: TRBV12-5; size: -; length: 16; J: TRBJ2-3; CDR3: CASGLGASGSVDTQYF; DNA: TGTGCTAGTGGTTTAGGGGCTAGCGGGAGTGTGGATACGCAGTATTTT